The 29 T cell receptor beta chains in this list originate from one sample, sequenced in a study of blood T cells in healthy people across ages. Using a J-beta primer mix together with a sample-barcoded 5' primer, a second PCR was run for roughly 7 to 11 cycles. TCRdb reprocessed the 5' RACE reads via MiXCR and lists one record per CDR3 protein. The sample contains about 780,000 distinct CDR3 sequences, 35% to 50% of which appear only once. Sequenced input: blood. The source of these receptors is a man older than 75 in good health.

Details on this clonotype: The junction and the germline gene differ at one end; a read error may be behind it. The V and J genes are TRBV4-2 and TRBJ2-4, with D perhaps matching TRBD1 or TRBD2 (5 bases each). The DNA matches TRBJ2-7 better at its end, which makes the J call doubtful. This CDR3 comprises 14 residues. Germline V gives CDR1 LGHNA, CDR2 YNFKEQ. The CDR3 is CANSQGTSSGEQYF. Here the CDR3 DNA reads TGTGCCAACAGCCAAGGGACCTCGTCGGGCGAGCAGTACTTC.

This clonotype has only a few counts. The chain carries TRBV6-2 or TRBV6-3 and TRBJ2-1, with 10 bases that match TRBD2. CDR1 MNHEY and CDR2 SVGEGT come from the germline V gene. The ends lost 8 bases at V and 10 bases at J; junction bases unmatched: 11. There are 14 residues in the CDR3. This chain's CDR3 is CASGGLAEASEQFF. The CDR3 region has the DNA TGTGCCAGCGGCGGACTAGCGGAGGCGAGCGAGCAGTTCTTC.

This clonotype was counted between two and nine times. This rearrangement joins TRBV7-2 to TRBJ1-5; D uncertain. This CDR3 comprises 15 residues. Germline loops: CDR1 SGHTA, CDR2 FQGNSA. V was shortened by 2 bases and J by 0 bases, with 8 bases between the two germline ends. CDR3 in amino acids: CASSLRRNSNQPQHF. The DNA of the CDR3 is TGTGCCAGCAGCTTACGGAGGAATAGCAATCAGCCCCAGCATTTT.

V and J are TRBV28 and TRBJ1-6; a possible D gene is TRBD1 (5 bases). Trimming shortened V by 3 bases and J by 10 bases, and 16 bases separated the two germline ends. Germline V lookup: CDR1 MDHEN, CDR2 SYDVKM. This CDR3 is 15 amino acids long. CDR3 nucleotide sequence: TGTGCCAGCAGTTTCGAACCGCAGGGCGGATCACCCCTCCACTTT. It specifies CASSFEPQGGSPLHF.

In this sample, this clonotype turned up many times. This sequence joins TRBV20-1 and TRBJ1-2, with TRBD1 matching 12 bases. Germline CDR1 reads DFQATT; CDR2 reads SNEGSKA (reference sequence). After removal of 0 bases from V and 7 bases from J, the junction contained 15 bases not matched to a gene. The CDR3 loop spans 18 amino acids. The CDR3 here is CSARDPAGQGASVAGYTF. The CDR3 nucleotides are TGCAGTGCTAGAGACCCCGCGGGACAGGGGGCGAGTGTAGCTGGCTACACCTTC.

This clonotype was seen repeatedly, ten times or more. This chain uses TRBV6-1 with TRBJ1-2; no reliable D call. The germline V gene has CDR1 MNHNS and CDR2 SASEGT. The CDR3 totals 13 residues. V shed 3 bases and J shed 1 base, with 6 bases lying between them. Written as DNA, the CDR3 is TGTGCCAGCAGTGACAGGATTAACTATGGCTACACCTTC. Protein: CASSDRINYGYTF.

This clonotype was observed a handful of times. The V call is TRBV27, the J call TRBJ2-1; the match to TRBD1 covers 7 bases. Germline CDR1 reads MNHEY; CDR2 reads SMNVEV (reference sequence). CDR3 size: 17 residues. Trimming at V came to 5 bases and at J to 4 bases, leaving 14 bases not matched to a gene. As DNA, the CDR3 is TGTGCCAGCAGTCCAACCGCCCCGGGACAGCAGTACAATGAGCAGTTCTTC. Translated: CASSPTAPGQQYNEQFF.

This clonotype was observed many times. This chain joins TRBV28 and TRBJ2-5, with a tentative D call TRBD2 (6 bases). The CDR3 loop spans 16 amino acids. CDR1 and CDR2 from the germline V gene are MDHEN and SYDVKM. Trimming took off 3 bases at V and 4 bases at J, with 18 bases between the two ends. The CDR3: CASSLMRDSRGETQYF. The CDR3 DNA follows: TGTGCCAGCAGTTTGATGAGGGACTCCCGTGGAGAGACCCAGTACTTC.

This chain links TRBV7-9 with TRBJ2-3; no definite D call. V was shortened by 3 bases and J by 10 bases, with 11 bases between the two germline ends. This CDR3 has 12 amino acids. Germline CDR1 SEHNR, CDR2 FQNEAQ (reference sequence). Here the CDR3 DNA reads TGTGCCAGCAGCTTGGACGGAACACCGCAGTATTTT. Protein: CASSLDGTPQYF.

V and J are TRBV4-3 and TRBJ2-5; no reliable D call. The germline V and J ends were trimmed by 4 bases and 5 bases, with 11 bases remaining between them. CDR3 length: 13 amino acids. Germline loops: CDR1 LGHNA, CDR2 YSLEER. This CDR3 is CASSPDGVETQYF. In nucleotides, the CDR3 is TGCGCCAGCAGCCCGGACGGAGTGGAGACCCAGTACTTC.

This clonotype was observed a few times. The genes are TRBV20-1 and TRBJ1-5, with D maybe TRBD1 (5 bases). CDR3 size: 13 residues. Germline V lookup: CDR1 DFQATT, CDR2 SNEGSKA (reference sequence). Trimming removed 2 bases at V and 3 bases at J, with 8 bases between. The CDR3 sequence is CSARQGPNQPQHF. CDR3 in DNA: TGCAGTGCTAGACAGGGTCCCAATCAGCCCCAGCATTTT.

This chain links TRBV28 with TRBJ2-3; 7 bases agree with TRBD2. Per the germline V gene, CDR1 is MDHEN and CDR2 is SYDVKM. The V segment lost 7 bases and the J segment 4 bases; nucleotides outside the gene matches: 14. The CDR3 covers 16 residues. The CDR3 coding sequence is TGTGCCAGCACCTCCACGGGGGACTACCGGGCAGATACGCAGTATTTT. This encodes CASTSTGDYRADTQYF.

The chain couples TRBV15 to TRBJ2-3; TRBD2 might be the D (6 bases). The V and J ends lost 3 bases and 4 bases respectively, with 20 bases between them. The length of the CDR3 is 17 residues. In germline, CDR1 is LNHNV, CDR2 YYDKDF (reference sequence). The DNA of the CDR3 is TGTGCCACCAGCAGGGCCCACGGCGGGCGGGATTCAGATACGCAGTATTTT. Amino acids: CATSRAHGGRDSDTQYF.

A few counts support this clonotype. The V call is TRBV6-5, the J call TRBJ1-5; possible D gene TRBD1, 5 bases. The germline CDR1 and CDR2 sequences are MNHEY and SVGAGI. V lost 6 bases and J 4 bases, leaving 13 bases between the germline ends. This CDR3 comprises 14 residues. The CDR3 reads CASRWREGNQPQHF. DNA for the CDR3: TGTGCCAGCAGATGGAGGGAGGGGAATCAGCCCCAGCATTTT.

This clonotype is a singleton in its sample. The V call is TRBV29-1, the J call TRBJ2-1; TRBD2 matches at 13 bases. The junction had 14 bases not matched to a gene; V was cut back by 5 bases and J by 10 bases. The V gene's germline CDR1 is SQVTM and CDR2 ANQGSEA. The CDR3 runs to 16 residues. CDR3 loop: CSVTRLAGGPGQEQFF. CDR3 nucleotides: TGCAGCGTTACACGACTAGCGGGAGGCCCAGGGCAAGAGCAGTTCTTC.

This clonotype was seen only a few times. The chain links TRBV6-1 to TRBJ2-1; 7 positions agree with TRBD1. Looked up from germline, CDR1 is MNHNS and CDR2 is SASEGT. The CDR3 runs to 14 residues. Trimming removed 6 bases from V and 2 bases from J; junction bases left unmatched: 4. CDR3 in amino acids: CASRAGGTYNEQFF. As DNA, the CDR3 is TGTGCCAGCAGGGCAGGGGGAACCTACAATGAGCAGTTCTTC.

The rearrangement links TRBV12-3 or TRBV12-4 to TRBJ1-5; TRBD1 might be the D (6 bases). Trimming cost V 4 bases and J 0 bases, with 16 bases left between them. CDR3 length: 17 residues. Here the CDR3 DNA reads TGTGCCAGCAGTTACTCGCCCGGGGGCTATAGCAATCAGCCCCAGCATTTT. Its translation: CASSYSPGGYSNQPQHF.

This rearrangement joins TRBV9 to TRBJ2-7; maybe TRBD2 (6 bases). This CDR3 has 15 residues. The V gene's germline CDR1 is SGDLS and CDR2 YYNGEE. Trimming removed 0 bases at V and 0 bases at J, with 10 bases between. CDR3 nucleotides: TGTGCCAGCAGCGTAGGTGACGGGAGCTCCTACGAGCAGTACTTC. Translated, it gives CASSVGDGSSYEQYF.

This chain links TRBV20-1 with TRBJ2-5; unclear D gene. Trimming shortened V by 5 bases and J by 5 bases, and 9 bases separated the two germline ends. The CDR3 sequence is 11 residues long. Germline CDR1 and CDR2: DFQATT and SNEGSKA (reference sequence). The CDR3 is CSAVWGETQYF. The CDR3 nucleotides are TGCAGTGCTGTCTGGGGTGAGACCCAGTACTTC.

The chain employs TRBV6-5 and TRBJ2-7; 8 nucleotides match TRBD2. V trimming: 0 bases; J trimming: 0 bases; junction bases outside the gene matches: 10. CDR3 length: 18 amino acids. Per the germline V gene, CDR1 is MNHEY and CDR2 is SVGAGI. The CDR3 protein is CASSYSWSSGLSSYEQYF. As DNA, the CDR3 is TGTGCCAGCAGTTACTCGTGGTCTAGCGGGCTGAGCTCCTACGAGCAGTACTTC.

This clonotype was recorded once. J is TRBJ2-3 and V is TRBV7-8, with TRBD2 matching 9 bases. Germline V gene lookup returns CDR1 SGHVS and CDR2 FQNEAQ. CDR3 length equals 16 residues. With V trimmed by 1 base and J by 4 bases, 6 bases remained unmatched. CDR3 DNA: TGTGCCAGCAGCTTAGTTTTAGCGGGAGTCTCAGATACGCAGTATTTT. Translation gives CASSLVLAGVSDTQYF.

The table lists this clonotype with a few counts. V gene TRBV10-2 combines with J gene TRBJ2-3; D is unresolved. V lost 6 bases and J lost 3, with 10 bases in between. Germline CDR1 and CDR2: WSHSY and SAAADI. The CDR3 is 13 residues long. This CDR3 is CASSDAPTDTQYF. Here the CDR3 DNA reads TGCGCCAGCAGCGACGCCCCAACAGATACGCAGTATTTT.

This clonotype was seen more than once but under ten times. Written as DNA, the CDR3 is TGTGCCAGCAGTTCGAACACTAGTGGGAGAAGGTCAGATACGCAGTATTTT. It encodes CASSSNTSGRRSDTQYF. V is TRBV12-3 or TRBV12-4 and J is TRBJ2-3, with a tentative D call TRBD2 (5 bases). This CDR3 region has 17 residues. The V end was cut by 4 bases, the J end by 4 bases, with 21 bases between.

This clonotype appeared once. The CDR3 loop is CASSLNGGQGYTGELFF. DNA for the CDR3: TGCGCCAGCAGTCTCAACGGGGGACAGGGTTACACCGGGGAGCTGTTTTTT. J is TRBJ2-2 and V is TRBV5-1; TRBD1 matches at 9 bases. The J segment lost 3 bases and the V segment lost 5 bases, leaving 11 bases of the junction unmatched. This CDR3 is built from 17 residues. Germline V CDR1 and CDR2: SGHRS, YFSETQ.

The J gene is TRBJ1-6, the V gene TRBV4-2; unclear D gene. The CDR3 extends over 16 amino acids. The V gene lost 1 base and the J gene lost 6 bases, with 13 bases spanning the gap. Germline loops: CDR1 LGHNA, CDR2 YNFKEQ. The CDR3 nucleotides are TGTGCCAGCAGCCAAGGGCCCCCCGGGTCTAATTCACCCCTCCACTTT. It encodes CASSQGPPGSNSPLHF.

The V gene is TRBV20-1, the J gene TRBJ2-4, with D hard to call. This CDR3 has 14 residues. Germline V gene data show CDR1 as DFQATT and CDR2 as SNEGSKA (reference sequence). V was clipped by 3 bases and J by 10 bases, with 19 bases between them. The CDR3 sequence is CSASVGQLLGIQYF. For the CDR3, the DNA is TGCAGTGCTAGTGTGGGTCAGCTTTTAGGGATTCAGTACTTC.

CDR3 nucleotides: TGCGCCAGCAGCCTATGGACAGGGGAAACCTACGAGCAGTACTTC. Amino acids: CASSLWTGETYEQYF. The J gene is TRBJ2-7, the V gene TRBV5-1; 9 bases line up with TRBD1. The CDR3 length is 15 residues. Germline V CDR1 and CDR2: SGHRS, YFSETQ. V gave up 4 bases and J gave up 2 bases; unmatched junction bases: 7.

This chain uses TRBV21-1 with TRBJ2-5; TRBD2, as called in the table, went unchecked against the DNA. TRBV21-1 is a known pseudogene. The CDR3 has 15 amino acids. The CDR3 loop is CASSVLAANQETQYF. As DNA, the CDR3 is TGTGCCAGCAGCGTACTAGCGGCGAATCAAGAGACCCAGTACTTC.

This clonotype has only a few counts. The chain links TRBV10-2 to TRBJ2-1, with 10 nucleotides matching TRBD2. Per germline, CDR1 WSHSY and CDR2 SAAADI. Trimming cost V 4 bases and J 6 bases; bases outside gene matches: 9. CDR3 length: 16 amino acids. Here the CDR3 DNA reads TGCGCCAGCAGTGGGACCGGGACTAGCGCCGTCAATGAGCAGTTCTTC. Translated, it gives CASSGTGTSAVNEQFF.